This TCR beta chain emerged from a study of a mutant IDH1 vaccine in newly diagnosed glioma. Overall study context: Eight vaccine injections were given to patients in weeks 1, 3, 5, 7, 11, 15, 19 and 23.

Method: immunoSEQ multiplex PCR; TCRdb's copy keeps in-frame clones and lacks some. This repertoire shows some 30,000 clones, around 92% found once; its top ten account for around a fifth. The CDR3 spans 13 residues. Germline values: CDR1 MGHDK, CDR2 SYGVNS. Germline trimming cut 7 bases from V and 9 bases from J; bases unmatched to any gene: 8. Documented time point: week 5, during vaccination. Vaccination used 300 ug of mutant IDH1 20-mer peptide per dose, with topical imiquimod. Remarks on this clone: Its specificity is not known.

The specimen was PBMCs, collected from a glioma patient whose treatment included an IDH1 peptide vaccine. The chain is built from TRBV25-1 and TRBJ2-1; 8 nucleotides align to TRBD1. The receptor was isolated from a man aged 18 to 29 with glioma. The CDR3 region is CASTVAGGVEQFF. In DNA, the CDR3 is TGTGCCAGCACGGTCGCAGGGGGCGTTGAGCAGTTCTTC. The full variable domain, rest sourced from reference TRBV25-1 and TRBJ2-1, is EADIYQTPRYLVIGTGKKITLECSQTMGHDKMYWYQQDPGMELHLIHYSYGVNSTEKGDLSSESTVSRIRTEHFPLTLESARPSHTSQYLCASTVAGGVEQFFGPGTRLTVL.